Included here is one TCR beta chain sequence, with context. The CDR3 has 14 amino acids. Between the trimmed V and J ends, which lost 4 bases and 2 bases, there was a span of 12 bases. Per germline, CDR1 SGHRS and CDR2 YFSETQ. The entry originates in a study of T-cell memory formation after mild COVID-19. Using its own MiXCR run on the 5' RACE reads, TCRdb lists one record per CDR3 protein. Counted here are 200,000 to 300,000 distinct CDR3 sequences, over 15% occurring once; the ten biggest clones make up 2.1%. This clonotype originated in an adult woman who had mild COVID-19 (a few samples of this study predate the infection). Cell type and time point are not known. The chain links TRBV5-1 to TRBJ1-1, with D unresolved. The specimen sequenced was PBMCs or a T cell subset sorted from them (not recorded which). CDR3 bases: TGCGCCAGCAGCCTGTATGGGAGTAACACTGAAGCTTTCTTT. Amino acid sequence: CASSLYGSNTEAFF.